The source of this TCR beta chain is a study of T cell responses to AZD1222 COVID-19 vaccine. Libraries were prepared by immunoSEQ multiplex PCR; TCRdb keeps only in-frame clonotypes and omits some of them. Found here are roughly 120,000 clones, approximately 90% of them singletons; the top ten hold approximately 3.4%. Notes on the study in general: Increased Spike-specific TCR breadth and depth were observed after two AZD1222 doses. Nearly half of spike-specific TCRs reportedly go after variant regions that carry no mutations. The donor cohort was predominantly white British with a female majority, and clonal diversity may have been underestimated. Just 5 to 7 people given AZD1222 tested seropositive at baseline.

Turning to this clone: The antigen remains unidentified.

This receptor was taken from an adult who received the AZD1222 COVID-19 vaccine. The sequencing used peripheral blood, collected 28 days after the second AZD1222 dose.

The CDR3, as DNA: TGTGCCAGCAGTTCGCGGGGACAGGTGAACTATGGCTACACCTTC. Its translation: CASSSRGQVNYGYTF. The chain uses TRBV28 and TRBJ1-2, with TRBD1 matching over 8 bases. CDR1 MDHEN and CDR2 SYDVKM come from the germline V gene. This CDR3 is built from 15 residues. Trimming cost V 4 bases and J 2 bases; bases outside gene matches: 6.